This TCR beta chain was captured in a study of blood T cell repertoires in COVID-19. Only one count was recorded for this clone. Measured with immunoSEQ multiplex PCR; TCRdb has only the in-frame clones, and not every one. This table has about 210,000 clones, roughly 80% appearing once. From germline, CDR1 is SGDLS and CDR2 YYNGEE. The CDR3 loop spans 15 amino acids. Trimming took off 0 bases at V and 9 bases at J, with 16 bases between the two ends. Input material: peripheral blood. V usage is TRBV9 and J usage is TRBJ2-1; D is perhaps TRBD2 (5 bases). The receptor was isolated from a woman between 55 and 75 years old with COVID-19, enrolled during active disease. For the CDR3, the DNA is TGTGCCAGCAGCGTAGGAGCGTTGAGGGTGGGTGAGCAGTTCTTC. Its translation: CASSVGALRVGEQFF.